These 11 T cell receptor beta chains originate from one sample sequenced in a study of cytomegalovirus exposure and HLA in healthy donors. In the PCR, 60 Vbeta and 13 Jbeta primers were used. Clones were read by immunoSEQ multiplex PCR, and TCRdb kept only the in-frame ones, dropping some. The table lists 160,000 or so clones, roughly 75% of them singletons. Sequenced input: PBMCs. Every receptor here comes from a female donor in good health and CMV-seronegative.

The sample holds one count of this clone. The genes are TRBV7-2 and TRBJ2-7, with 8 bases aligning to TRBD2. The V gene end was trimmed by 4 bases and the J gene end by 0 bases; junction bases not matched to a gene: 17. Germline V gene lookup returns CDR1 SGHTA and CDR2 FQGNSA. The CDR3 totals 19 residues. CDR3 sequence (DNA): TGTGCCAGCAGCTCCGCGCGGGGGGTGACTAGAGGGGCCTCCTACGAGCAGTACTTC. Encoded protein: CASSSARGVTRGASYEQYF.

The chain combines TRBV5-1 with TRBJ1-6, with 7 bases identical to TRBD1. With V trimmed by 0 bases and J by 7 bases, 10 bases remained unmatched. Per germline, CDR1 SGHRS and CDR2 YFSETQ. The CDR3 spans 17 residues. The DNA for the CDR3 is TGCGCCAGCAGCTTGGGGCACCAGGGACAGCCAAATTCACCCCTCCACTTT. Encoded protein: CASSLGHQGQPNSPLHF.

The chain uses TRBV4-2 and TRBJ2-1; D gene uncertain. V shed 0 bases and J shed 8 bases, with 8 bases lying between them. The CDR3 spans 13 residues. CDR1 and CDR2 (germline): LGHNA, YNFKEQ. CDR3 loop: CASSQDIAYEQFF. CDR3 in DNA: TGTGCCAGCAGCCAAGATATAGCTTATGAGCAGTTCTTC.

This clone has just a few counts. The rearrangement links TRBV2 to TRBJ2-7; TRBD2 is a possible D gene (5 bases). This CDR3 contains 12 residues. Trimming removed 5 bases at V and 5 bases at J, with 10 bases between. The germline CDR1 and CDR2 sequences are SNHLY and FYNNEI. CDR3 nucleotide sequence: TGTGCCAGCAGTCCGGAGGCCCACGAGCAGTACTTC. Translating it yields CASSPEAHEQYF.

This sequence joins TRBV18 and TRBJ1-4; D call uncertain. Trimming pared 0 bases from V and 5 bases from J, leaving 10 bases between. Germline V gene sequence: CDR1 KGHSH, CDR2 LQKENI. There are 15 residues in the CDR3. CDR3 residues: CASSPPAGPNEKLFF. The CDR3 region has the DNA TGTGCCAGCTCACCACCGGCAGGTCCCAATGAAAAACTGTTTTTT.

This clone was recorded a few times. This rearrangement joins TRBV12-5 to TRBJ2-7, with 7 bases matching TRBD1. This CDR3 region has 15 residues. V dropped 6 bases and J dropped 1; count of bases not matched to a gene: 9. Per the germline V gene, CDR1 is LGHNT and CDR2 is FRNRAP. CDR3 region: CASGRVRDRSYEQYF. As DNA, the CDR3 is TGTGCTAGTGGCCGCGTCCGGGACAGATCCTACGAGCAGTACTTC. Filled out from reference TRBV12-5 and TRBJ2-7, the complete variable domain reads DARVTQTPRHKVTEMGQEVTMRCQPILGHNTVFWYRQTMMQGLELLAYFRNRAPLDDSGMPKDRFSAEMPDATLATLKIQPSEPRDSAVYFCASGRVRDRSYEQYFGPGTRLTVT.

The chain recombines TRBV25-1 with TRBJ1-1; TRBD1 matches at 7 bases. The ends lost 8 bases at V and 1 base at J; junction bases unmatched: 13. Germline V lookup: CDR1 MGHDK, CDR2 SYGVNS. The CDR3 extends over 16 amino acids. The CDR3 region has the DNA TGTGCCAGCCAACACAACAGGGGCGGTAAGAACACTGAAGCTTTCTTT. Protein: CASQHNRGGKNTEAFF.

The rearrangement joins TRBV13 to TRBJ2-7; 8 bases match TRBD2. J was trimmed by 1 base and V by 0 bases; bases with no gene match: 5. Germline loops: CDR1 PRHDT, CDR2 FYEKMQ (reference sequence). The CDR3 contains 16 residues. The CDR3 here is CASSLGLGGGSYEQYF. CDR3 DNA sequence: TGTGCCAGCAGCTTAGGCCTCGGGGGGGGGTCCTACGAGCAGTACTTC.

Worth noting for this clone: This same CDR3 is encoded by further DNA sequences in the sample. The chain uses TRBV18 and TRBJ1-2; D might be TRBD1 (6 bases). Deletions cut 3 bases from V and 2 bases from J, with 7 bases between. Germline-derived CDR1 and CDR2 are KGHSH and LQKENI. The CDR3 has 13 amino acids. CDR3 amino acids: CASSPDRNYGYTF. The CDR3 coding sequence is TGTGCCAGCTCACCCGACAGGAACTATGGCTACACCTTC. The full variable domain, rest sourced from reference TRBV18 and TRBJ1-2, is NAGVMQNPRHLVRRRGQEARLRCSPMKGHSHVYWYRQLPEEGLKFMVYLQKENIIDESGMPKERFSAEFPKEGPSILRIQQVVRGDSAAYFCASSPDRNYGYTFGSGTRLTVV.

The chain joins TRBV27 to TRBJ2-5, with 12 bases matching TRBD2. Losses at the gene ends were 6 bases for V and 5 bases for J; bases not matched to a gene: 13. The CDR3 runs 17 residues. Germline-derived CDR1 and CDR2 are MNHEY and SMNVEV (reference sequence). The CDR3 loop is CASSPRGLAGGEETQYF. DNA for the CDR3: TGTGCCAGCAGCCCCAGGGGGCTAGCGGGAGGGGAGGAGACCCAGTACTTC.

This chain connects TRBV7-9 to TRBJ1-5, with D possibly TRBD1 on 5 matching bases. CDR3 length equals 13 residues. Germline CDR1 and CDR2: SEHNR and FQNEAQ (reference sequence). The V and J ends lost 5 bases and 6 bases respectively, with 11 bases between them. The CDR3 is CASSPTGAQPQHF. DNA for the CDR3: TGTGCCAGCAGCCCTACAGGTGCTCAGCCCCAGCATTTT.